The clone carrying this TCR beta chain was seen ten or more times. What it binds is not known. Amplification targeted TCR beta CDR3 regions from RNA transcripts. An initial round of RT-PCR targeting the TCR CDR3 relied on the HTBI primer set. Via MiXCR, TCRdb re-called the multiplex PCR reads, giving one row per CDR3 protein. The sample yields under 200,000 distinct CDR3 sequences, about 9% seen once. The data belong to a study of T cells in Graves' hyperthyroidism and ophthalmopathy. Notes on the study in general: Ophthalmopathy and stable hyperthyroidism were separated by a 13 V-J model. Onset of ophthalmopathy came a median 6.5 months after the model predicted it.

V gave up 7 bases and J gave up 5 bases; unmatched junction bases: 0. The germline V gene has CDR1 SQVTM and CDR2 ANQGSEA. The CDR3 runs to 11 residues. PBMCs were sourced from 9 to 10 ml fresh peripheral blood. The sample consisted of blood. This TCR was recovered from a woman aged 18-29 years with Graves' hyperthyroidism that later progressed to Graves' ophthalmopathy. This rearrangement joins TRBV29-1 to TRBJ2-1; TRBD1 matches at 9 bases. CDR3 DNA: TGCAGCGGGGACAGGGACAATGAGCAGTTCTTC. Translating gives CSGDRDNEQFF.